The sequence of this TCR beta chain was determined in a study of blood T cell repertoires in COVID-19. About the study: Some COVID-19 samples were acute and others convalescent; all came from the United States, Italy and Spain.

In the original processing: Reference gene primer amplification gave nucleated cell count estimates. Libraries were prepared by immunoSEQ multiplex PCR; TCRdb keeps only in-frame clonotypes and omits some of them. The V and J calls and clone size are taken from that table; D and trimming were inferred from the DNA. The sample has approximately 160,000 clones, roughly 84% seen once; the top ten hold about 1.2%. CDR3 length equals 17 residues. With V trimmed by 0 bases and J by 4 bases, 6 bases remained unmatched. Germline CDR1 LGHNA, CDR2 YNFKEQ. V is TRBV4-2 and J is TRBJ2-3; 11 nucleotides align to TRBD2. The sequenced sample was peripheral blood. The source of this sequence is a man aged 55 to 70 who had recovered from COVID-19. In nucleotides, the CDR3 is TGTGCCAGCAGCCAAGAGCCTAGCGGGGGGTACCCAGATACGCAGTATTTT. This codes for CASSQEPSGGYPDTQYF.